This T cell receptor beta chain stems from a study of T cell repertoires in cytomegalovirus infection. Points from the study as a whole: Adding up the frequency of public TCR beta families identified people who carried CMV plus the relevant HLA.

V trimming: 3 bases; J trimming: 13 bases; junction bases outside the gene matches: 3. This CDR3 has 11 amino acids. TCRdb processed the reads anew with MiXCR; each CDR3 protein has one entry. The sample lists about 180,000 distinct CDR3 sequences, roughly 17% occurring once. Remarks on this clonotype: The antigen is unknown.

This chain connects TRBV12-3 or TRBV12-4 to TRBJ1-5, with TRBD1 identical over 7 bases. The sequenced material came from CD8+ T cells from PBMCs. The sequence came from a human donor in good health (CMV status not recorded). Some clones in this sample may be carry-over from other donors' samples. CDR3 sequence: CASSFSGQQHF. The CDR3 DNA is TGTGCCAGCAGTTTTTCGGGACAGCAGCATTTT.